A selection of T cell receptor beta chains follows, all from one sample in a study of tumor and adjacent non-tumor tissue in lung cancer. TCRdb analysed the multiplex PCR reads with MiXCR anew, one entry per CDR3 protein. The data show 60,000 to 85,000 distinct CDR3 sequences, under 80% seen once. The specimen was distant non-tumor lung tissue. The source of these receptors is a man aged 55 to 69 with non-small cell lung cancer. Both conserved end residues are part of each CDR3. A D gene is named only where the DNA matches it firmly. Size values are once, few and many counts, or a class for expanded clones, and some rows have none.

J gene: TRBJ2-7; V gene: TRBV20-1; clone size: NA; CDR3 length: 19; D gene: TRBD1; CDR3 protein: CSTRSRRPLDRASSYEQYF; CDR3 DNA: TGCAGTACTAGAAGTAGAAGGCCGCTCGACAGGGCTAGCTCCTACGAGCAGTACTTC
J gene: TRBJ2-6; V gene: TRBV5-1; clone size: NA; CDR3 length: 16; D gene: NA; CDR3 protein: CASGQGSVSGANVLTF; CDR3 DNA: TGCGCCAGCGGCCAGGGGAGTGTTAGCGGGGCCAACGTCCTGACTTTC
J gene: TRBJ2-3; V gene: TRBV10-3; clone size: once; CDR3 length: 16; D gene: TRBD2; CDR3 protein: CAISLRSGSMTDTKYF; CDR3 DNA: TGTGCCATCAGCCTTCGAAGCGGGAGTATGACAGATACGAAGTATTTT
J gene: TRBJ2-5; V gene: TRBV28; clone size: NA; CDR3 length: 15; D gene: NA; CDR3 protein: CAIRVRVTGGETQYF; CDR3 DNA: TGTGCCATTAGGGTTCGGGTGACAGGAGGAGAGACCCAGTACTTC
J gene: TRBJ2-5; V gene: TRBV14; clone size: NA; CDR3 length: 16; D gene: TRBD2; CDR3 protein: CASSHWTSWRQETQYF; CDR3 DNA: TGTGCCAGCAGCCATTGGACTAGCTGGAGGCAAGAGACCCAGTACTTC
J gene: TRBJ2-3; V gene: TRBV5-4; clone size: NA; CDR3 length: 16; D gene: NA; CDR3 protein: CASSLIERKPRDTQYF; CDR3 DNA: TGCGCCAGCAGCCTTATCGAGCGGAAGCCGAGAGATACGCAGTATTTT
J gene: TRBJ2-3; V gene: TRBV2; clone size: many; CDR3 length: 16; D gene: TRBD2; CDR3 protein: CASRALAGGPTDTQYF; CDR3 DNA: TGTGCCAGCAGGGCACTAGCGGGAGGACCCACAGATACGCAGTATTTT
J gene: TRBJ1-1; V gene: TRBV16; clone size: many; CDR3 length: 14; D gene: NA; CDR3 protein: CASSQSKGNTEAFF; CDR3 DNA: TGTGCCAGCAGCCAATCGAAGGGGAACACTGAAGCTTTCTTT
J gene: TRBJ2-1; V gene: TRBV5-1; clone size: NA; CDR3 length: 17; D gene: TRBD1; CDR3 protein: CVSSLSPPGTGDNEQFF; CDR3 DNA: TGCGTCAGCAGCTTGAGTCCCCCCGGGACAGGGGACAATGAGCAGTTCTTC
J gene: TRBJ1-2; V gene: TRBV4-1; clone size: once; CDR3 length: 15; D gene: TRBD1; CDR3 protein: CASSVDRDNQYGYTF; CDR3 DNA: TGCGCAAGCAGCGTTGACAGGGACAACCAGTATGGCTACACCTTC